Below, 24 T cell receptor beta chains from the same sample are listed, as sequenced in a study of shared clonotypes between healthy human individuals. Only CD45RO-negative cells positively selected for CCR7 counted as naive CD8 cells, so terminally differentiated effector memory CD45RA+ cells were excluded. Clones were sequenced by immunoSEQ multiplex PCR, and TCRdb holds only the in-frame ones, with some missing. The data hold more than 600,000 clones, with under 95% observed a single time. The specimen sequenced was naive CD8+ T cells sorted from blood. These receptors all come from a man under 40 in good health.

This chain links TRBV5-4 with TRBJ2-5; D uncertain. CDR1 and CDR2 from the germline V gene are SGHNT and YYREEE (reference sequence). Trimming removed 0 bases from V and 5 bases from J, with 8 bases in between. The CDR3 has 13 amino acids. The CDR3 sequence is CASSLDPGETQYF. The CDR3, as DNA: TGTGCCAGCAGCTTGGACCCTGGGGAGACCCAGTACTTC.

This chain links TRBV28 with TRBJ2-1, with TRBD2 matching over 9 bases. V lost 6 bases, J lost 6 bases, and 9 bases stayed unmatched. Germline V lookup: CDR1 MDHEN, CDR2 SYDVKM. CDR3 length: 15 residues. The CDR3 bases are TGTGCCAGCAGGGTAGCGGGAGCTTCCCCCAATGAGCAGTTCTTC. It specifies CASRVAGASPNEQFF. Filled out from reference TRBV28 and TRBJ2-1, the complete variable domain reads DVKVTQSSRYLVKRTGEKVFLECVQDMDHENMFWYRQDPGLGLRLIYFSYDVKMKEKGDIPEGYSVSREKKERFSLILESASTNQTSMYLCASRVAGASPNEQFFGPGTRLTVL.

This clone was recorded only once. This chain connects TRBV6-1 to TRBJ2-7; 9 bases agree with TRBD1. Trimming removed 3 bases from V and 2 bases from J; junction bases left unmatched: 5. Germline loops: CDR1 MNHNS, CDR2 SASEGT. This CDR3 is built from 15 residues. In nucleotides, the CDR3 is TGTGCCAGCAGTGATCTCCGGGACAGGGCCTACGAGCAGTACTTC. It yields the protein CASSDLRDRAYEQYF.

V is TRBV7-2 and J is TRBJ2-2; perhaps TRBD2 as D (6 bases). Germline loops: CDR1 SGHTA, CDR2 FQGNSA. The V and J ends lost 6 bases and 3 bases respectively, with 17 bases between them. There are 16 residues in the CDR3. CDR3 nucleotide sequence: TGTGCCAGCAGGGGGACGGGAGACCAGTACACCGGGGAGCTGTTTTTT. The encoded protein is CASRGTGDQYTGELFF.

On this clone itself: This sample includes further DNA sequences coding for the same CDR3. This CDR3 reads CASSPGLAGSSYNEQFF. CDR3 bases: TGCGCCAGCAGCCCGGGACTAGCGGGCAGCTCCTACAATGAGCAGTTCTTC. The rearrangement joins TRBV5-1 to TRBJ2-1; 12 bases are a match to TRBD2. The V gene's germline CDR1 is SGHRS and CDR2 YFSETQ. The CDR3 loop spans 17 amino acids. The trim removed 4 bases at V and 0 bases at J, leaving 5 bases unmatched.

This chain links TRBV4-3 with TRBJ2-7, with D perhaps TRBD1 (5 bases). Trimming stripped 1 base from V and 3 bases from J, with 16 bases between. Germline lookup yields CDR1 LGHNA and CDR2 YSLEER. This CDR3 is 16 amino acids long. For the CDR3, the DNA is TGCGCCAGCAGCCAAGGTTCCGGGCAGGGCTACTACGAGCAGTACTTC. Amino acids: CASSQGSGQGYYEQYF.

In the case of this clone: Other nucleotide sequences from this sample produce the same CDR3. The V gene is TRBV27, the J gene TRBJ1-5; unclear D gene. CDR3 length: 14 amino acids. V lost 5 bases, J lost 2 bases, and 10 bases lay in between. Germline CDR1 is MNHEY and CDR2 is SMNVEV (reference sequence). CDR3 loop: CASSPGTGNQPQHF. The CDR3 DNA sequence: TGTGCCAGCAGTCCAGGAACGGGCAATCAGCCCCAGCATTTT.

V usage is TRBV4-1 and J usage is TRBJ1-4, with TRBD1 as a possible D gene (6 bases). Germline assignment: CDR1 MGHRA and CDR2 YSYEKL. The CDR3 extends over 14 amino acids. Between the trimmed V and J ends, which lost 6 bases and 5 bases, there was a span of 13 bases. CDR3 in DNA: TGCGCCAGCAGTGTGGCCGGGACAAATGAAAAACTGTTTTTT. Residues: CASSVAGTNEKLFF.

The V gene is TRBV9, the J gene TRBJ1-1, with a weak D call TRBD1 (5 bases). The CDR3 spans 15 residues. The ends were cut back, 0 bases at V and 0 bases at J, with 9 bases in the middle. Germline CDR1 reads SGDLS; CDR2 reads YYNGEE. CDR3 nucleotides: TGTGCCAGCAGCGTAGAGCCAGGGCTGAACACTGAAGCTTTCTTT. This codes for CASSVEPGLNTEAFF.

This rearrangement joins TRBV7-9 to TRBJ1-1, with D perhaps TRBD1 (6 bases). The ends were cut back, 2 bases at V and 3 bases at J, with 19 bases in the middle. CDR1 SEHNR and CDR2 FQNEAQ come from the germline V gene (reference sequence). The CDR3 totals 17 residues. CDR3 coding DNA: TGTGCCAGCAGCTTATCCAAAGGGGGGGCGAGGGACACTGAAGCTTTCTTT. Amino acids: CASSLSKGGARDTEAFF. Drawing the rest from reference TRBV7-9 and TRBJ1-1, the complete variable domain is DTGVSQNPRHKITKRGQNVTFRCDPISEHNRLYWYRQTLGQGPEFLTYFQNEAQLEKSRLLSDRFSAERPKGSFSTLEIQRTEQGDSAMYLCASSLSKGGARDTEAFFGQGTRLTVV.

This rearrangement joins TRBV7-9 to TRBJ2-1; no definite D call. V lost 2 bases and J 10 bases, leaving 9 bases between the germline ends. The CDR3 runs to 12 residues. CDR1 is SEHNR, CDR2 FQNEAQ, per germline (reference sequence). DNA for the CDR3: TGTGCCAGCAGCTTATTGATGGTGGAGCAGTTCTTC. This translates into CASSLLMVEQFF.

This chain connects TRBV27 to TRBJ2-3; D gene ambiguous. From germline, CDR1 is MNHEY and CDR2 SMNVEV (reference sequence). The CDR3 extends over 12 amino acids. V gave up 4 bases and J gave up 2 bases, with 4 bases separating them. The DNA for the CDR3 is TGTGCCAGCAGTTACGACACAGATACGCAGTATTTT. The encoded protein is CASSYDTDTQYF.

The chain combines TRBV13 with TRBJ2-1, with a tentative D call TRBD1 (6 bases). Germline V gene data show CDR1 as PRHDT and CDR2 as FYEKMQ (reference sequence). This CDR3 has 15 residues. Trimming took off 5 bases at V and 5 bases at J, with 16 bases between the two ends. The CDR3: CASSRQGYFDNEQFF. The CDR3 bases are TGTGCCAGCAGCCGTCAGGGGTATTTCGACAATGAGCAGTTCTTC.

This sequence joins TRBV7-2 and TRBJ1-5; weak D call: TRBD1 (6 bases). The CDR3 length is 15 residues. The germline gives CDR1 SGHTA, CDR2 FQGNSA. The ends were cut back, 3 bases at V and 2 bases at J, with 11 bases in the middle. The CDR3 spells CASSFGGQRNQPQHF. The CDR3 DNA reads TGTGCCAGCAGCTTCGGGGGACAACGCAATCAGCCCCAGCATTTT.

The gene calls are TRBV7-6 and TRBJ2-2; D unclear. This CDR3 contains 17 residues. Trimming cost V 1 base and J 0 bases, with 12 bases left between them. The germline V gene encodes CDR1 SGHVS and CDR2 FNYEAQ. This CDR3 reads CASSLDSGRANTGELFF. DNA of the CDR3: TGTGCCAGCAGCTTAGATTCCGGACGTGCGAACACCGGGGAGCTGTTTTTT. Full variable domain (missing parts from reference TRBV7-6 and TRBJ2-2): GAGVSQSPRYKVTKRGQDVALRCDPISGHVSLYWYRQALGQGPEFLTYFNYEAQQDKSGLPNDRFSAERPEGSISTLTIQRTEQRDSAMYRCASSLDSGRANTGELFFGEGSRLTVL.

The chain uses TRBV5-4 and TRBJ2-7, with 8 bases matching TRBD1. The CDR3 runs 15 residues. Germline trimming cut 5 bases from V and 0 bases from J; bases unmatched to any gene: 7. The germline V gene encodes CDR1 SGHNT and CDR2 YYREEE (reference sequence). In DNA form, the CDR3 reads TGTGCCAGCAGTCCAGGGGACAGGAGCTCCTACGAGCAGTACTTC. Translating it yields CASSPGDRSSYEQYF. The whole variable domain, filled in from reference TRBV5-4 and TRBJ2-7, reads ETGVTQSPTHLIKTRGQQVTLRCSSQSGHNTVSWYQQALGQGPQFIFQYYREEENGRGNFPPRFSGLQFPNYSSELNVNALELDDSALYLCASSPGDRSSYEQYFGPGTRLTVT.

This chain links TRBV11-2 with TRBJ2-7; a possible D gene is TRBD2 (5 bases). Trimming removed 1 base at V and 4 bases at J, with 11 bases between. The CDR3 length is 14 residues. CDR1 and CDR2 (germline): SGHAT, FQNNGV. The CDR3 DNA sequence: TGTGCCAGCAGCTTAGGTGGGAGTAAGTACGAGCAGTACTTC. Encoded protein: CASSLGGSKYEQYF.

This rearrangement joins TRBV28 to TRBJ2-1; 7 bases fit TRBD2. J was trimmed by 7 bases and V by 3 bases; bases with no gene match: 9. The CDR3 runs to 15 residues. Germline values: CDR1 MDHEN, CDR2 SYDVKM. CDR3: CASSFGRNRDNEQFF. CDR3 nucleotide sequence: TGTGCCAGCAGTTTCGGGAGGAACCGGGATAATGAGCAGTTCTTC.

The count of this clone is one. The rearrangement joins TRBV27 to TRBJ2-1, with D maybe TRBD1 (6 bases). CDR3 length: 18 amino acids. Trimming removed 6 bases from V and 0 bases from J, with 21 bases in between. Germline CDR1 reads MNHEY; CDR2 reads SMNVEV (reference sequence). CDR3 protein: CASRGTLLKTSSYNEQFF. The CDR3 nucleotides are TGTGCCAGCAGAGGGACACTGCTTAAAACCAGCTCCTACAATGAGCAGTTCTTC.

V usage is TRBV2 and J usage is TRBJ1-3; D gene ambiguous. The germline gives CDR1 SNHLY, CDR2 FYNNEI. This CDR3 is built from 11 residues. Trimming shortened V by 7 bases and J by 2 bases, and 3 bases separated the two germline ends. The CDR3 DNA reads TGTGCCAGCAAGCCTGGAAACACCATATATTTT. Its protein is CASKPGNTIYF.

The rearrangement links TRBV9 to TRBJ2-7; TRBD2 aligns across 9 bases. V shed 3 bases, J shed 0 bases, and the junction held 10 bases outside the gene matches. The germline gives CDR1 SGDLS, CDR2 YYNGEE. The CDR3 is 17 residues long. CDR3 amino acids: CASSAAVLAGSSYEQYF. CDR3 bases: TGTGCCAGCAGCGCTGCCGTACTAGCGGGTAGCTCCTACGAGCAGTACTTC.

Regarding this clone: Other DNA sequences in the same sample also yield this CDR3. The chain links TRBV27 to TRBJ2-7, with TRBD2 matching over 7 bases. V shed 4 bases, J shed 0 bases, and the junction held 3 bases outside the gene matches. Germline V gene data show CDR1 as MNHEY and CDR2 as SMNVEV (reference sequence). This CDR3 has 14 amino acids. In nucleotides, the CDR3 is TGTGCCAGCAGTTGGGGGGGTAGCTCCTACGAGCAGTACTTC. Its translation is CASSWGGSSYEQYF.

The rearrangement links TRBV29-1 to TRBJ2-2; tentatively, D is TRBD1 (5 bases). The CDR3 covers 13 residues. Germline-derived CDR1 and CDR2 are SQVTM and ANQGSEA. Trimming cost V 5 bases and J 3 bases, with 10 bases left between them. Written as DNA, the CDR3 is TGCAGCGTTCAGGGATCAGACACCGGGGAGCTGTTTTTT. Translating gives CSVQGSDTGELFF.

CDR3 residues: CASRSSRDTEAFF. The CDR3, as DNA: TGTGCCAGCAGATCAAGCCGGGACACTGAAGCTTTCTTT. The rearrangement joins TRBV11-2 to TRBJ1-1; no clear D gene. With 6 bases removed from V and 3 bases from J, the gap between germline ends came to 11 bases. The CDR3 is 13 amino acids. Germline V lookup: CDR1 SGHAT, CDR2 FQNNGV.